Here is one T cell receptor beta chain with its context. Its target is unknown. The data originate from a study of T cell responses to AZD1222 COVID-19 vaccine. Regarding the study as a whole: Donors were largely white British and mainly female; clonal diversity was possibly underestimated. Sampling captured repertoires only after the peak T cell response.

The CDR3 sequence is 11 residues long. Between the trimmed V and J ends, which lost 3 bases and 7 bases, there was a span of 6 bases. Assay: immunoSEQ multiplex PCR; the TCRdb copy retains only in-frame clones and omits some. The data contain over 120,000 clones, around 90% of them singletons. This sequence joins TRBV12-3 or TRBV12-4 and TRBJ1-2, with no clear D. This TCR derives from an adult in good health. The material was peripheral blood, obtained on day 0 of AZD1222 vaccination. The CDR3 spells CASSFFLGYTF. The DNA of the CDR3 is TGTGCCAGCAGTTTCTTTCTTGGCTACACCTTC.